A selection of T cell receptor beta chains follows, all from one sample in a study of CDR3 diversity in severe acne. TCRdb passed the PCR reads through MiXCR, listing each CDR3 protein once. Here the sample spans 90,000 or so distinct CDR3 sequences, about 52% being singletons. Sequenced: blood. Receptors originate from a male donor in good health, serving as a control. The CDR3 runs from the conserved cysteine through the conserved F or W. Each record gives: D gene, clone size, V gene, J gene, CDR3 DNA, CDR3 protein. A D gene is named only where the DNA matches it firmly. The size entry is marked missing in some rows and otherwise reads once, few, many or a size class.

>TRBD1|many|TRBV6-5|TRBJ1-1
TGTGCCAGCACCCACAACCTAGGGACAGGGGGTCATGGGACTGAAGCTTTCTTT
CASTHNLGTGGHGTEAFF
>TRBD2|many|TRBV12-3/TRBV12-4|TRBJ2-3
TGTGCCAGCAGTACGACTAGCGGGAGGACAGATACGCAGTATTTT
CASSTTSGRTDTQYF
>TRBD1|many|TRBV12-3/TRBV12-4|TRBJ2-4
TGTGCCAGCAGTTCCTCGAGGACAGGGGCCATTCAGTACTTC
CASSSSRTGAIQYF
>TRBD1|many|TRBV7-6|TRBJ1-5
TGTGCCAGCAGCTACGACAGGGATGGACAGCCCCAGCATTTT
CASSYDRDGQPQHF
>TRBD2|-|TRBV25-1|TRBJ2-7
TGTGCCAGCAGCCCCGGACTAGCGGGAGGCTACGAGCAGTACTTC
CASSPGLAGGYEQYF
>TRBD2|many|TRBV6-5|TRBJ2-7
TGTGCCAGCAGCCCAGGGGGTAGCGGGAGTCTCGTCGAGCAGTACTTC
CASSPGGSGSLVEQYF
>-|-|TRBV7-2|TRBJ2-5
-
CASSSGTNYGYTFGSGKETQYF
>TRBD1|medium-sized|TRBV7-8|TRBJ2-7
TGTGCCAGCAGCTTAGGGTCCGGGACAGGGGTCTACGAGCAGTACTTC
CASSLGSGTGVYEQYF
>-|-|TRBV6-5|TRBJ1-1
TGTGCCAGCAGTTACCAGGGACGAGCACCTGAAGCTTTCTTT
CASSYQGRAPEAFF
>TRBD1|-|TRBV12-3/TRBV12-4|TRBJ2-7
TGTGCCAGCAGTATTGCCGGGACAGGGGGCTACGAGCAGTACTTC
CASSIAGTGGYEQYF
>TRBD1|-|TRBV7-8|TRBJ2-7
TGTGCCAGCACCCGACGAACAGGGGGAGAGCTGGGCGAGCAGTACTTC
CASTRRTGGELGEQYF
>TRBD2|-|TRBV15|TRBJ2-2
TGTGCCACCAGCAGAGATTCGGCGGGAGGGCCGGACACCGGGGAGCTGTTTTTT
CATSRDSAGGPDTGELFF
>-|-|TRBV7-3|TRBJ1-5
TGTGCCAGCAGCCAAGATGGATCACGGCAGCCCCAGCATTTT
CASSQDGSRQPQHF
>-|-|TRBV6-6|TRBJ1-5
TGTGCCAGCAGTTACTCGGGCGCGGGGGACGTTAGGCCCCAGCATTTT
CASSYSGAGDVRPQHF
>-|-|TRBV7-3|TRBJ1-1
TGTGCCAGCAGCAGGGACGACAACACTGAAGCTTTCTTT
CASSRDDNTEAFF
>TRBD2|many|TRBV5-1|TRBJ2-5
TGCGCCAGCAGCCATACTAGCGGGGGGGCTGGGGAGACCCAGTACTTC
CASSHTSGGAGETQYF
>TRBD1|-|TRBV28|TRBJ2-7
TGTGCCAGCAGTTCCCCGGGACAGGGGGCGCCTAGGGACGAGCAGTACTTC
CASSSPGQGAPRDEQYF
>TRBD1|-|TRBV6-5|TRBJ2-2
TGTGCCAGCAGTGTGGACAGGGTGACCGGGGAGCTGTTTTTT
CASSVDRVTGELFF
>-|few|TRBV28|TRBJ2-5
TGTGCCAGCAGCCCTTACTTGGGTGGAGGGACCCAGTACTTC
CASSPYLGGGTQYF
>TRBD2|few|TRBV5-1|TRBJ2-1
TGCGCCAGCAGCCGGGGACTAGCGGGAGGTAATGAGCAGTTCTTC
CASSRGLAGGNEQFF
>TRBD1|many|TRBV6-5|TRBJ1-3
TGTGCCAGCAGTTCGGGACAGGGGACCGGAAACACCATATATTTT
CASSSGQGTGNTIYF
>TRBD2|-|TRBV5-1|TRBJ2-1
TGCGCCAGCAGCCGGGGACTAGCGGGAGTGGAGCAGTTCTTC
CASSRGLAGVEQFF
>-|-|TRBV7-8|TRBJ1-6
TGTGCCAGCACTAGAGGGAGCTCCTATAATTCACCCCTCCACTTT
CASTRGSSYNSPLHF
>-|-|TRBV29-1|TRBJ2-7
TGCAGCGTTGAGGCGGACAGTTACTACGAGCAGTACTTC
CSVEADSYYEQYF
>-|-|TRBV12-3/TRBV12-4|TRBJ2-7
TGTGCCAGCAGTTCGGCAGGGACGAATATAGGGGACGAGCAGTACTTC
CASSSAGTNIGDEQYF
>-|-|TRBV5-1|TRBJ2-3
TGCGCCAGCAGCCTGGAAACCCCGGGGACAGATACGCAGTATTTT
CASSLETPGTDTQYF
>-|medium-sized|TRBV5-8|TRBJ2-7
TGTGCCACTGCGGAGGGGAACGGGTCTGAGCAGTACTTC
CATAEGNGSEQYF
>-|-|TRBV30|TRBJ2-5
TGTGCCTGGAGTGGGGGATGGGAGACCCAGTACTTC
CAWSGGWETQYF
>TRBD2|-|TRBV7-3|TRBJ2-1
TGTGCCAGCTCCCCGGGACTAGAGTTTGAGCAGTTCTTC
CASSPGLEFEQFF
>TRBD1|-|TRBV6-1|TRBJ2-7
TGTGCCAGCAGCAGACAGGGGCAGAACGAGCAGTACTTC
CASSRQGQNEQYF
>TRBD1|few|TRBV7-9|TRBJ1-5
TGTGCCAGCAGCTTATCCCGGACAGGGGGGGAGGTTCAGCCCCAGCATTTT
CASSLSRTGGEVQPQHF
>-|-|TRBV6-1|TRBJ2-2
TGTGCCAGCAGTCGCGGCACCGGGGAGCTGCTTTTT
CASSRGTGELLF
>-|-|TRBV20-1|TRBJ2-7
TGCAGTGCTAGTGATGCACAGGGTGGCATTTTCTACGAGCAGTACTTC
CSASDAQGGIFYEQYF
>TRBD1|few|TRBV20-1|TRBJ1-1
TGCAGTACCCAGGGGGGCTTGAACACTGAAGCTTTCTTT
CSTQGGLNTEAFF
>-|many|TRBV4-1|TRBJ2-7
TGCGCCAGCAGCCAAGATCGCTACGAGCAGTACTTC
CASSQDRYEQYF
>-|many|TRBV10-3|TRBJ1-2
TGTGCCATCAGCTTCGGAGATCCCCCCGGCTACACCTTC
CAISFGDPPGYTF
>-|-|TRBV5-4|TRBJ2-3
TGTGCCCTCAAGGGCGGAACTAGCACAGATACGCAGTATTTT
CALKGGTSTDTQYF
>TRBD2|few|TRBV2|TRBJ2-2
TGTGCCAGCAGTCGTCGGGAGGCCGGGGAGCTGTTTTTT
CASSRREAGELFF
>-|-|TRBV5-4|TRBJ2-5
TGCGCCAGCAGCACGGGTCGAGGATTTATTGGAGGGACCCAGTGCTTC
CASSTGRGFIGGTQCF
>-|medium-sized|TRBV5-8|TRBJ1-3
TGTGCCAGCAGTCTCAACAGGGCGCACGGAAACACCATATATTTT
CASSLNRAHGNTIYF
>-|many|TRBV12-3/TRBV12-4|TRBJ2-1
TGTGCCAGCACCACGACCCCAGTCAATGAGCAGTTCTTC
CASTTTPVNEQFF
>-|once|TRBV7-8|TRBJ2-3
TGTGCCAGCAGCCCGGACGGAGAAGGTACGCAGTATTTT
CASSPDGEGTQYF
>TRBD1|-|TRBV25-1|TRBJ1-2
TGTGCCATCACCCGACAGGGATTATTTGGCTACACCTTC
CAITRQGLFGYTF
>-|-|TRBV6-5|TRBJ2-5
TGTGCCAGCAGTTACTCAAGCGGCCAAGAGACCCAGTACTTC
CASSYSSGQETQYF
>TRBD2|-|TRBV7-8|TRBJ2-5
TGTGCCAGCAGCTTAGGGTTAGGCGGGAGCTCCTACGACCAGTACTTC
CASSLGLGGSSYDQYF
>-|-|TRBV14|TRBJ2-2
TGTGCCAGCAGCCAAGGGATGGGAACGAACACCGGGGAGCTGTTTTTT
CASSQGMGTNTGELFF